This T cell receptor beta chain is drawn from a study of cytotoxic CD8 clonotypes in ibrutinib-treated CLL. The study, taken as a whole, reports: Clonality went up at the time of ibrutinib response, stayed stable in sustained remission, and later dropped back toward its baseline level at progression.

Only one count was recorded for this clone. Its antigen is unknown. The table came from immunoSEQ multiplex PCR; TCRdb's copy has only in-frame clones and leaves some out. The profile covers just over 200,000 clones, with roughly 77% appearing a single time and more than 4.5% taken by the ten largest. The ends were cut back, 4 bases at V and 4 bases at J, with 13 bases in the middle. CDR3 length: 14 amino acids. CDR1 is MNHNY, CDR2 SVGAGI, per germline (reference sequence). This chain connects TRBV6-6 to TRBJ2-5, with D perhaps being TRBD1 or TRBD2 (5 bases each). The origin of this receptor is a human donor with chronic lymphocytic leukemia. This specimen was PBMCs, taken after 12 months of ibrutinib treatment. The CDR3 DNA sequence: TGTGCCAGCAGTTCGGGGCCCAGAGGAGAGACCCAGTACTTC. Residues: CASSSGPRGETQYF.